What follows is one T cell receptor beta chain and its context. The target antigen is unknown. CDR1 and CDR2 from the germline V gene are SGHTA and FQGNSA. The CDR3 has 14 residues. Trimming pared 1 base from V and 10 bases from J, leaving 16 bases between. One entry per CDR3 protein results from TCRdb running MiXCR on the reads. Of roughly 200,000 distinct CDR3 sequences listed, about 17% are singletons. The data were taken from a study of T cell repertoires in cytomegalovirus infection. Whole-study results and caveats: Dominant in the ex vivo response were TCR beta clonotypes restricted by HLA-C and specific for CMV.

The sequence derives from a human donor in good health (CMV status not recorded). Some clones in this sample may be carry-over from other donors' samples. Material for sequencing was CD8+ T cells from PBMCs. The chain joins TRBV7-2 to TRBJ1-1, with D tentatively TRBD1 (5 bases). Here the CDR3 reads CASSLDERGRRAFF. The CDR3, as DNA: TGTGCCAGCAGCTTAGATGAAAGGGGACGGAGAGCTTTCTTT. Filled out from reference TRBV7-2 and TRBJ1-1, the complete variable domain reads GAGVSQSPSNKVTEKGKDVELRCDPISGHTALYWYRQSLGQGLEFLIYFQGNSAPDKSGLPSDRFSAERTGGSVSTLTIQRTQQEDSAVYLCASSLDERGRRAFFGQGTRLTVV.